These 22 T cell receptor beta chains came from one sample sequenced in a study of spatial heterogeneity in lung cancer. TCRdb re-analysed the 5' RACE reads in MiXCR, keeping a single row per CDR3 protein. The repertoire consists of about 38,000 distinct CDR3 sequences, with less than 6.5% occurring once and the leading ten covering roughly 27%. Specified time point: sample taken at primary tumor resection. The sample in question was PBMCs, obtained at surgery. The receptors shown here come from a female donor with early-stage non-small cell lung cancer.

This clonotype was recorded many times. The chain uses TRBV2 and TRBJ2-3; D uncertain. V dropped 5 bases and J dropped 0 bases, with 9 bases sitting between them. Germline values: CDR1 SNHLY, CDR2 FYNNEI. CDR3 size: 14 residues. The CDR3 is CASSTATSTDTQYF. In nucleotides, the CDR3 is TGTGCCAGCAGTACAGCTACAAGCACAGATACGCAGTATTTT.

This clonotype was observed many times. V is TRBV30 and J is TRBJ1-2; D gene uncertain. CDR1 and CDR2 (germline): GTSNPN, SVGIG (reference sequence). Trimming removed 7 bases at V and 4 bases at J, with 7 bases between. The CDR3 covers 10 residues. The DNA of the CDR3 is TGTGCCTTAGGGAGCTATGGCTACACCTTC. Amino acid sequence: CALGSYGYTF.

This sequence joins TRBV5-1 and TRBJ2-5; D not resolved. V dropped 0 bases and J dropped 4 bases, with 13 bases sitting between them. Germline V gene data show CDR1 as SGHRS and CDR2 as YFSETQ. This CDR3 has 15 residues. As DNA, the CDR3 is TGCGCCAGCAGCTTGGAGGGTAGAAGCCTAGAGACCCAGTACTTC. Translation gives CASSLEGRSLETQYF.

V gene TRBV6-5 combines with J gene TRBJ1-5; D not certain. Per the germline V gene, CDR1 is MNHEY and CDR2 is SVGAGI. This CDR3 has 11 residues. V gave up 8 bases and J gave up 3 bases, with 5 bases separating them. This CDR3 is CASGLNQPQHF. The CDR3 coding sequence is TGTGCCAGCGGCCTCAATCAGCCCCAGCATTTT.

In this sample, this clonotype turned up many times. The chain has TRBV15 and TRBJ2-2; 7 positions match TRBD1. Germline CDR1 is LNHNV and CDR2 is YYDKDF (reference sequence). This CDR3 is built from 14 residues. The J segment lost 1 base and the V segment lost 6 bases, leaving 2 bases of the junction unmatched. CDR3 bases: TGTGCCACCAGACGGACAGGGAACACCGGGGAGCTGTTTTTT. It encodes CATRRTGNTGELFF.

This clonotype has ten or more counts. J is TRBJ1-2 and V is TRBV5-1, with D possibly matching TRBD1 (5 bases). The CDR3 spans 13 residues. Germline V gene sequence: CDR1 SGHRS, CDR2 YFSETQ. Trimming cost V 0 bases and J 4 bases, with 7 bases left between them. CDR3 region: CASSLGQIYGYTF. The CDR3 region has the DNA TGCGCCAGCAGCTTGGGACAGATCTATGGCTACACCTTC.

At least ten counts were recorded for this clonotype. The chain couples TRBV21-1 to TRBJ1-5; the table's D call of TRBD1 was not tested on the DNA. TRBV21-1 is a recognized pseudogene. CDR3 length: 15 amino acids. Here the CDR3 DNA reads TGTGCCAGCAGCAAAGGGGGGACAAAGCATCAGCCCCAGCATTTT. It specifies CASSKGGTKHQPQHF.

J is TRBJ1-1 and V is TRBV20-1, with D tentatively TRBD1 (5 bases). Trimming cost V 2 bases and J 5 bases, with 18 bases left between them. Germline V gene lookup returns CDR1 DFQATT and CDR2 SNEGSKA (reference sequence). The CDR3 extends over 15 amino acids. The DNA for the CDR3 is TGCAGTGCTAGATCGCCGGGGGAGGGGCGGACTGAAGCTTTCTTT. This translates into CSARSPGEGRTEAFF.

In this sample, this clonotype turned up many times. CDR3 DNA sequence: TGTGCCAGCAGCTGGGACAAGAGGCAGCCCCAGCATTTT. Its translation is CASSWDKRQPQHF. The V gene is TRBV7-2, the J gene TRBJ1-5; TRBD1 might be the D (6 bases). In germline, CDR1 is SGHTA, CDR2 FQGNSA. CDR3 length equals 13 residues. Trimming left V 4 bases short and J 7 bases short, with 11 bases between. Using reference TRBV7-2 and TRBJ1-5 for the parts outside the CDR3, the full variable domain is GAGVSQSPSNKVTEKGKDVELRCDPISGHTALYWYRQSLGQGLEFLIYFQGNSAPDKSGLPSDRFSAERTGGSVSTLTIQRTQQEDSAVYLCASSWDKRQPQHFGDGTRLSIL.

This clonotype was detected ten times or more. This chain joins TRBV19 and TRBJ1-2, with D perhaps matching TRBD1 (5 bases). V was trimmed by 6 bases and J by 3 bases, leaving 14 bases between them. The CDR3 extends over 14 amino acids. Looked up from germline, CDR1 is LNHDA and CDR2 is SQIVND (reference sequence). Here the CDR3 reads CASSDPRDDYGYTF. The CDR3 DNA sequence: TGTGCCAGTAGCGACCCCAGGGATGACTATGGCTACACCTTC.

This clonotype was detected many times. The chain joins TRBV7-6 to TRBJ1-5; D perhaps matches TRBD1 (5 bases). CDR1 and CDR2 from the germline V gene are SGHVS and FNYEAQ. V lost 3 bases to trimming and J lost 2 bases, with 5 bases between them. The CDR3 is 13 residues long. The CDR3 reads CASSLGRNQPQHF. The DNA of the CDR3 is TGTGCCAGCAGCTTGGGACGCAATCAGCCCCAGCATTTT.

This rearrangement joins TRBV10-3 to TRBJ1-1; tentatively, D is TRBD1 (5 bases). Trimming took off 7 bases at V and 5 bases at J, with 14 bases between the two ends. Germline loops: CDR1 ENHRY, CDR2 SYGVKD. CDR3 length equals 13 residues. The CDR3 sequence is CAITGTQGTEAFF. The DNA of the CDR3 is TGTGCCATCACCGGGACCCAAGGAACTGAAGCTTTCTTT.

This clonotype was seen many times. The CDR3 loop is CASSEQTSSGNTIYF. The CDR3, as DNA: TGCGCCAGCAGCGAACAAACCAGCTCTGGAAACACCATATATTTT. This rearrangement joins TRBV5-1 to TRBJ1-3, with D unresolved. The CDR3 sequence is 15 residues long. CDR1 and CDR2 (germline): SGHRS, YFSETQ. Trimming left V 4 bases short and J 0 bases short, with 11 bases between.

This clonotype was detected only a few times. This chain links TRBV29-1 with TRBJ1-2; TRBD1 aligns across 9 bases. The CDR3 runs to 16 residues. J lost 3 bases, V lost 7 bases, and 15 bases had no gene match. CDR1 and CDR2 (germline): SQVTM, ANQGSEA. The CDR3 sequence: CSEIRDREPLDYGYTF. The CDR3 bases are TGCAGCGAAATCCGGGACAGGGAGCCCCTAGACTATGGCTACACCTTC.

The table lists this clonotype with many counts. The chain couples TRBV2 to TRBJ2-1, with TRBD2 identical over 14 bases. The CDR3 covers 16 residues. The germline gives CDR1 SNHLY, CDR2 FYNNEI. V gave up 6 bases and J gave up 6 bases; unmatched junction bases: 7. The CDR3 spells CASSPGLAGGFNEQFF. CDR3 DNA: TGTGCCAGCAGCCCTGGACTAGCGGGGGGCTTCAATGAGCAGTTCTTC.

This clonotype was counted ten times or more. The chain joins TRBV4-2 to TRBJ1-2; D is possibly TRBD1 (6 bases). V dropped 7 bases and J dropped 5 bases, with 17 bases sitting between them. CDR1 LGHNA and CDR2 YNFKEQ come from the germline V gene. There are 14 residues in the CDR3. CDR3 region: CASTLRTDGYGYTF. DNA for the CDR3: TGTGCCAGCACCCTCAGGACAGACGGTTATGGCTACACCTTC.

This clonotype was picked up many times. This chain links TRBV6-6 with TRBJ2-1; 9 bases match TRBD1. V dropped 8 bases and J dropped 5; count of bases not matched to a gene: 4. This CDR3 is 13 amino acids long. Per the germline V gene, CDR1 is MNHNY and CDR2 is SVGAGI (reference sequence). The CDR3 protein is CASLRTGDNEQFF. The CDR3 DNA follows: TGTGCCAGCTTAAGGACAGGGGACAATGAGCAGTTCTTC.

The CDR3 region is CASSLDWNEQFF. The CDR3 DNA sequence: TGTGCCAGCAGCTTAGATTGGAATGAGCAGTTCTTC. The chain combines TRBV11-3 with TRBJ2-1; no firm D call. Between the trimmed V and J ends, which lost 0 bases and 7 bases, there was a span of 4 bases. Looked up from germline, CDR1 is SGHNT and CDR2 is YENEEA. The CDR3 consists of 12 residues.

This clonotype was seen only a few times. The gene calls are TRBV7-2 and TRBJ1-3, with D possibly TRBD1 on 5 matching bases. With 1 base removed from V and 2 bases from J, the gap between germline ends came to 12 bases. Germline V CDR1 and CDR2: SGHTA, FQGNSA. The CDR3 contains 16 residues. CDR3 region: CASSLGRGLAGNTIYF. In nucleotides, the CDR3 is TGTGCCAGCAGCTTAGGGAGGGGCCTGGCTGGAAACACCATATATTTT.

This clonotype came up a few times. This sequence joins TRBV3-1 and TRBJ2-3; D tentatively fits TRBD1 or TRBD2 (6 bases each). The CDR3 loop spans 13 amino acids. The germline gives CDR1 LGHDT, CDR2 YNNKEL (reference sequence). V lost 4 bases and J 9 bases, leaving 14 bases between the germline ends. The DNA of the CDR3 is TGTGCCAGCAGCCGGGGGGCCCCCTCGACGCAGTATTTT. It encodes CASSRGAPSTQYF.

V is TRBV5-6 and J is TRBJ1-2, with D tentatively TRBD1 (5 bases). This CDR3 spans 14 amino acids. The V end lost 4 bases, the J end lost 2 bases, and 12 bases lay between the germline ends. Germline V CDR1 and CDR2: SGHDT, YYEEEE. This CDR3 reads CASSPPGGNYGYTF. CDR3 DNA: TGTGCCAGCAGCCCCCCCGGGGGGAACTATGGCTACACCTTC.

This chain joins TRBV30 and TRBJ2-5; no firm D call. Trimming took off 4 bases at V and 0 bases at J, with 12 bases between the two ends. Germline lookup yields CDR1 GTSNPN and CDR2 SVGIG (reference sequence). CDR3 size: 14 residues. CDR3 sequence reads: CAWTRLKYQETQYF. CDR3 nucleotides: TGTGCCTGGACCAGACTCAAGTACCAAGAGACCCAGTACTTC.